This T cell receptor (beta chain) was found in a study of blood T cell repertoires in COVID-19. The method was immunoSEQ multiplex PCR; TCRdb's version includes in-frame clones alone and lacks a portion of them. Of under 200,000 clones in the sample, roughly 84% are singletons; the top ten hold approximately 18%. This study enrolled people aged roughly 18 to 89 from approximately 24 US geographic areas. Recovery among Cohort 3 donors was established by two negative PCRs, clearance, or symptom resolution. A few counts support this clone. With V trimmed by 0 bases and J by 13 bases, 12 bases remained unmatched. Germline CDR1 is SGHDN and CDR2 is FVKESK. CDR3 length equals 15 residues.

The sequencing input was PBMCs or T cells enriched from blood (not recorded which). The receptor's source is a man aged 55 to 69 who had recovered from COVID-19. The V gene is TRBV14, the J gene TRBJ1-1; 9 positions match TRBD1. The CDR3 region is CASSQDLWGTGRYFF. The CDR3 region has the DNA TGTGCCAGCAGCCAAGATTTATGGGGGACAGGGAGATATTTCTTT.